The 28 T cell receptor beta chains below were found in one sample sequenced in a study of T cell responses to AZD1222 COVID-19 vaccine. Generated by immunoSEQ multiplex PCR, the TCRdb table keeps only in-frame clones and is missing some. This table has 95,000 to 150,000 clones, about 87% appearing once. Material: peripheral blood, obtained on day 0 of AZD1222 vaccination. The receptors originated from an adult in good health.

This clone showed up just once. The chain uses TRBV15 and TRBJ2-1, with D hard to call. With 4 bases removed from V and 3 bases from J, the gap between germline ends came to 1 base. In germline, CDR1 is LNHNV, CDR2 YYDKDF (reference sequence). CDR3 length: 11 residues. Written as DNA, the CDR3 is TGTGCCACCAGCAACTACAATGAGCAGTTCTTC. Its protein product is CATSNYNEQFF. Together with reference TRBV15 and TRBJ2-1, the CDR3 gives the full variable domain: DAMVIQNPRYQVTQFGKPVTLSCSQTLNHNVMYWYQQKSSQAPKLLFHYYDKDFNNEADTPDNFQSRRPNTSFCFLDIRSPGLGDTAMYLCATSNYNEQFFGPGTRLTVL.

This chain links TRBV2 with TRBJ1-4; 11 nucleotides match TRBD1. Germline V gives CDR1 SNHLY, CDR2 FYNNEI. The CDR3 covers 16 residues. V lost 4 bases, J lost 7 bases, and 8 bases stayed unmatched. Written as DNA, the CDR3 is TGTGCCAGCAGTGGGACAGGGGGCTTCGGTCGTGAAAAACTGTTTTTT. Protein sequence: CASSGTGGFGREKLFF.

This clone appeared once. V gene TRBV11-2 combines with J gene TRBJ2-7; the D gene is possibly TRBD2 (7 bases). The CDR3 is 15 residues long. Deletions cut 1 base from V and 4 bases from J, with 14 bases between. Germline V CDR1 and CDR2: SGHAT, FQNNGV. CDR3 coding DNA: TGTGCCAGCAGCTTAGGAGGGGCGGGGGCTTACGAGCAGTACTTC. Its translation: CASSLGGAGAYEQYF. The full variable domain, rest sourced from reference TRBV11-2 and TRBJ2-7, is EAGVAQSPRYKIIEKRQSVAFWCNPISGHATLYWYQQILGQGPKLLIQFQNNGVVDDSQLPKDRFSAERLKGVDSTLKIQPAKLEDSAVYLCASSLGGAGAYEQYFGPGTRLTVT.

The chain uses TRBV29-1 and TRBJ1-2; 9 bases fit TRBD1. J was trimmed by 4 bases and V by 8 bases; bases with no gene match: 8. This CDR3 is built from 13 residues. Germline values: CDR1 SQVTM, CDR2 ANQGSEA. The chain's CDR3 is CSTRQGEGYGYTF. CDR3 in DNA: TGCAGCACCCGACAGGGGGAAGGCTATGGCTACACCTTC.

The chain has TRBV5-1 and TRBJ2-5; no clear D. This CDR3 has 12 amino acids. CDR1 SGHRS and CDR2 YFSETQ come from the germline V gene. The V end lost 6 bases, the J end lost 0 bases, and 6 bases lay between the germline ends. CDR3 in amino acids: CASMNHQETQYF. The DNA for the CDR3 is TGCGCCAGCATGAACCACCAAGAGACCCAGTACTTC.

The rearrangement uses TRBV2 and TRBJ2-3; D may be TRBD1 (5 bases). Trimming removed 6 bases at V and 6 bases at J, with 16 bases between. Germline lookup yields CDR1 SNHLY and CDR2 FYNNEI. This CDR3 is built from 14 residues. This chain's CDR3 is CASSVGQILDTQYF. Here the CDR3 DNA reads TGTGCCAGCAGCGTAGGACAAATCTTGGATACGCAGTATTTT. Complete variable domain (other parts from reference TRBV2 and TRBJ2-3): EPEVTQTPSHQVTQMGQEVILRCVPISNHLYFYWYRQILGQKVEFLVSFYNNEISEKSEIFDDQFSVERPDGSNFTLKIRSTKLEDSAMYFCASSVGQILDTQYFGPGTRLTVL.

The chain carries TRBV7-8 and TRBJ1-1; D remains unclear. Germline loops: CDR1 SGHVS, CDR2 FQNEAQ. This CDR3 comprises 14 residues. Trimming removed 4 bases from V and 1 base from J, with 10 bases in between. The CDR3 DNA sequence: TGTGCCAGCAGCTACCCATCACCGAACACTGAAGCTTTCTTT. This codes for CASSYPSPNTEAFF.

The rearrangement joins TRBV6-5 to TRBJ2-1; 9 nucleotides align to TRBD2. With V trimmed by 8 bases and J by 7 bases, 12 bases remained unmatched. The CDR3 has 15 amino acids. Germline V gives CDR1 MNHEY, CDR2 SVGAGI. The CDR3 bases are TGTGCCAGCCTCGCTATAGCGGGAGACTCTAATGAGCAGTTCTTC. Translating gives CASLAIAGDSNEQFF.

This sequence joins TRBV4-1 and TRBJ2-1; 10 nucleotides agree with TRBD2. V shed 3 bases and J 4 bases; nucleotides not matched to a gene: 12. Germline CDR1 is MGHRA and CDR2 is YSYEKL. This CDR3 comprises 18 residues. Written as DNA, the CDR3 is TGCGCCAGCAGCCAGATCGATCTCGGACTAGCGGCTTACAATGAGCAGTTCTTC. As protein: CASSQIDLGLAAYNEQFF.

The chain employs TRBV11-2 and TRBJ2-1; D tentatively fits TRBD1 or TRBD2 (5 bases each). The CDR3 sequence is 13 residues long. V shed 5 bases and J shed 8 bases, with 13 bases lying between them. Germline assignment: CDR1 SGHAT and CDR2 FQNNGV. The CDR3 nucleotides are TGTGCCAGCAGCCTGGGACGGTTCGATGAGCAGTTCTTC. Amino acids: CASSLGRFDEQFF.

The rearrangement joins TRBV7-9 to TRBJ1-5, with D possibly TRBD1 on 5 matching bases. The germline gives CDR1 SEHNR, CDR2 FQNEAQ (reference sequence). Trimming left V 5 bases short and J 7 bases short, with 9 bases between. The CDR3 runs to 12 residues. In DNA form, the CDR3 reads TGTGCCAGCAGCCTCGGGGGACAGCCCCAGCATTTT. This encodes CASSLGGQPQHF.

V and J are TRBV6-5 and TRBJ1-6; maybe TRBD1 (6 bases). V dropped 5 bases and J dropped 4 bases, with 12 bases sitting between them. This CDR3 region has 15 residues. From germline, CDR1 is MNHEY and CDR2 SVGAGI. CDR3 bases: TGTGCCAGCAGTCCCGGACAGCCTTATAATTCACCCCTCCACTTT. As protein: CASSPGQPYNSPLHF.

The V and J genes are TRBV5-1 and TRBJ1-4, with D unclear. CDR1 and CDR2 (germline): SGHRS, YFSETQ. CDR3 length equals 13 residues. Trimming stripped 0 bases from V and 8 bases from J, with 8 bases between. The CDR3 sequence: CASSLDVREKLFF. DNA of the CDR3: TGCGCCAGCAGCTTGGATGTCAGAGAAAAACTGTTTTTT.

As concerns this clone: Other DNA sequences of this sample code for an identical CDR3. The CDR3, as DNA: TGTGCCAGCAGCCGTTCTAATTCACCCCTCCACTTT. It encodes CASSRSNSPLHF. This rearrangement joins TRBV6-5 to TRBJ1-6; D gene uncertain. V was trimmed by 6 bases and J by 6 bases, leaving 6 bases between them. The CDR3 contains 12 residues. Germline CDR1 reads MNHEY; CDR2 reads SVGAGI.

This chain joins TRBV2 and TRBJ1-1; TRBD1 aligns across 7 bases. Trimming removed 8 bases from V and 1 base from J; junction bases left unmatched: 4. Germline CDR1 SNHLY, CDR2 FYNNEI. The CDR3 consists of 13 residues. This CDR3 is CASGRQGNTEAFF. Written as DNA, the CDR3 is TGTGCCAGCGGACGACAGGGGAACACTGAAGCTTTCTTT.

V gene TRBV7-9 combines with J gene TRBJ1-2, with 8 bases fitting TRBD1. Germline lookup yields CDR1 SEHNR and CDR2 FQNEAQ (reference sequence). The CDR3 covers 15 residues. The V gene end was trimmed by 5 bases and the J gene end by 0 bases; junction bases not matched to a gene: 5. The CDR3: CASSPSDRANYGYTF. The CDR3 nucleotides read TGTGCCAGCAGCCCATCGGACAGGGCTAACTATGGCTACACCTTC.

The genes are TRBV4-1 and TRBJ1-6; no reliable D call. V shed 2 bases and J shed 6 bases, with 8 bases lying between them. The CDR3 loop spans 14 amino acids. Germline V gene lookup returns CDR1 MGHRA and CDR2 YSYEKL. The CDR3 protein is CASSQPVSNSPLHF. The CDR3 DNA sequence: TGCGCCAGCAGCCAACCTGTCAGTAATTCACCCCTCCACTTT.

This chain joins TRBV6-4 and TRBJ2-5; 7 nucleotides align to TRBD2. The CDR3 has 13 amino acids. The germline V gene encodes CDR1 MRHNA and CDR2 SNTAGT. V dropped 0 bases and J dropped 6; count of bases not matched to a gene: 1. CDR3 amino acids: CASSDSGGKTQYF. The CDR3 DNA sequence: TGTGCCAGCAGTGACTCGGGGGGGAAGACCCAGTACTTC.

The CDR3 is CASSQMADAYNEQFF. CDR3 in DNA: TGTGCCAGCAGCCAGATGGCGGATGCTTACAATGAGCAGTTCTTC. The V and J genes are TRBV14 and TRBJ2-1; D is unresolved. V dropped 3 bases and J dropped 4 bases, with 13 bases sitting between them. Germline CDR1 is SGHDN and CDR2 is FVKESK. The CDR3 sequence is 15 residues long.

This rearrangement joins TRBV12-5 to TRBJ1-2; D is perhaps TRBD1 (6 bases). The CDR3 covers 13 residues. V lost 0 bases and J lost 8, with 10 bases in between. CDR1 LGHNT and CDR2 FRNRAP come from the germline V gene. The CDR3 coding sequence is TGTGCTAGTGGTTTGGTATCAACAGGGGGCTACACCTTC. Translating it yields CASGLVSTGGYTF.

This clone was seen just once. The rearrangement links TRBV29-1 to TRBJ2-1, with 7 bases that match TRBD1. The V and J ends lost 1 base and 0 bases, in that order; junction bases with no gene match: 6. Germline V CDR1 and CDR2: SQVTM, ANQGSEA. The CDR3 runs 16 residues. DNA of the CDR3: TGCAGCGTTGAAGGGGGGACAGCGAGCTCCTACAATGAGCAGTTCTTC. It encodes CSVEGGTASSYNEQFF.

This clone occurred once. V gene TRBV27 combines with J gene TRBJ2-1, with 9 bases identical to TRBD2. The CDR3 runs to 16 residues. Germline values: CDR1 MNHEY, CDR2 SMNVEV (reference sequence). J was trimmed by 4 bases and V by 6 bases; bases with no gene match: 10. The CDR3 DNA is TGTGCCAGCAGAAGACTAGCGGCTGCGGCTTACAATGAGCAGTTCTTC. Its translation: CASRRLAAAAYNEQFF.

The V and J genes are TRBV7-2 and TRBJ1-1; D is possibly TRBD1 (5 bases). The germline V and J ends were trimmed by 1 base and 3 bases, with 21 bases remaining between them. The germline V gene has CDR1 SGHTA and CDR2 FQGNSA. This CDR3 region has 18 residues. In DNA, the CDR3 is TGTGCCAGCAGCTTAGTTAATCAGGGTAGGGGATCGCACACTGAAGCTTTCTTT. Translating gives CASSLVNQGRGSHTEAFF.

The chain couples TRBV12-3 or TRBV12-4 to TRBJ2-7; no reliable D call. V gave up 1 base and J gave up 5 bases, with 9 bases separating them. This CDR3 contains 13 residues. CDR3 amino acids: CASSLGPSHEQYF. The CDR3, as DNA: TGTGCCAGCAGTTTAGGGCCTAGTCACGAGCAGTACTTC.

J is TRBJ1-2 and V is TRBV4-3, with TRBD1 identical over 11 bases. The CDR3 runs to 16 residues. V trimming: 1 base; J trimming: 3 bases; junction bases outside the gene matches: 4. The germline V gene has CDR1 LGHNA and CDR2 YSLEER. The CDR3 is CASSQAWGQGDYGYTF. CDR3 coding DNA: TGCGCCAGCAGCCAAGCGTGGGGACAGGGGGACTATGGCTACACCTTC.

This clone has only one observation. The chain combines TRBV3-1 (or the pseudogene TRBV3-2) with TRBJ2-7, with 7 bases that match TRBD1. Trimming removed 0 bases from V and 0 bases from J; junction bases left unmatched: 2. The CDR3 is 15 residues long. Per the germline V gene, CDR1 is LGHDT and CDR2 is YNNKEL (reference sequence). The CDR3 DNA reads as TGTGCCAGCAGCCAAGAATGGGACAGCTCCTACGAGCAGTACTTC. It encodes CASSQEWDSSYEQYF.

The rearrangement links TRBV4-2 to TRBJ2-1; 7 nucleotides agree with TRBD1. V was clipped by 1 base and J by 7 bases; unmatched bases: 16. The CDR3 consists of 18 residues. Germline V gene sequence: CDR1 LGHNA, CDR2 YNFKEQ. The CDR3 DNA sequence: TGTGCCAGCAGCCAAGTTCTCAGAGGCAGGGGGATAAAGAATGAGCAGTTCTTC. Protein sequence: CASSQVLRGRGIKNEQFF.

The chain joins TRBV3-1 (or the pseudogene TRBV3-2) to TRBJ1-3; 10 bases map to TRBD1. Germline V gene lookup returns CDR1 LGHDT and CDR2 YNNKEL (reference sequence). The CDR3 spans 14 residues. Germline trimming cut 10 bases from V and 4 bases from J; bases unmatched to any gene: 7. DNA for the CDR3: TGTGCCACCTCCGGGACAGGGGTAGGAAACACCATATATTTT. Protein sequence: CATSGTGVGNTIYF.